This TCR beta chain was identified in a study of cytomegalovirus exposure and HLA in healthy donors. Whole-study context: The study placed 70% to 90% of its roughly 410 genotyped donors in the Caucasian-associated ancestry cluster. Study-wide results and caveats: The CMV antigen specificity of a few CMV-associated chains was confirmed through in vitro analysis. Sequencing likely caused a cluster of highly shared sequence variants. The listing of 150 to 200 TCR beta chains classed them as cytomegalovirus-associated.

A multiplex PCR was run with 60 Vbeta primers and 13 Jbeta primers. Data came from immunoSEQ multiplex PCR; TCRdb stores just in-frame clones and leaves some out. In the table there are some 200,000 clones, 65% to 90% of which are singletons. Per the germline V gene, CDR1 is SGHAT and CDR2 is FQDESV (reference sequence). The CDR3 has 14 amino acids. Between the trimmed V and J ends, which lost 2 bases and 6 bases, there was a span of 10 bases. In the case of this clone: The target antigen is unknown.

Sequenced material: PBMCs. This receptor was obtained from a girl between 10 and 17 years old in good health and CMV-seronegative. The chain carries TRBV11-1 and TRBJ1-4; D gene unclear. CDR3 amino acids: CASSLSDIHEKLFF. CDR3 DNA: TGTGCCAGCAGCTTATCAGATATTCATGAAAAACTGTTTTTT.